Presented here are 6 T cell receptor beta chains from one specimen sequenced in a study of CD8 T cells in Susac syndrome. An amount of RNA that ranged from about 0.45 to 1 ug was reverse transcribed with random hexamers. TCRdb re-derived calls from the immunoSEQ multiplex PCR reads in MiXCR, one entry per CDR3 protein. The sample includes about 180,000 distinct CDR3 sequences, nearly 97% of them seen just once. Sequenced material: CD4+ T cells from PBMCs. The receptors here all came from a human donor with multiple sclerosis.

The chain employs TRBV29-1 and TRBJ2-5, with TRBD2 matching over 8 bases. This CDR3 is built from 12 residues. Germline V gene sequence: CDR1 SQVTM, CDR2 ANQGSEA. Losses at the gene ends were 4 bases for V and 4 bases for J; bases not matched to a gene: 2. The CDR3 DNA is TGCAGCGTTGGGACTAGCAGAGAGACCCAGTACTTC. Translating gives CSVGTSRETQYF.

The chain employs TRBV2 and TRBJ2-5; 12 bases align to TRBD2. This CDR3 comprises 17 residues. Germline-derived CDR1 and CDR2 are SNHLY and FYNNEI. Trimming cost V 2 bases and J 1 base; bases outside gene matches: 5. This CDR3 is CASSESSGGAVQETQYF. The CDR3 nucleotides read TGTGCCAGCAGTGAATCTAGCGGGGGGGCCGTCCAAGAGACCCAGTACTTC.

The chain recombines TRBV7-9 with TRBJ2-3; D possibly corresponds to TRBD1 (6 bases). CDR3 length: 15 amino acids. Trimming took 1 base from V and 0 from J, leaving 8 bases between them. Germline CDR1 SEHNR, CDR2 FQNEAQ (reference sequence). The CDR3 loop is CASSLGRGSTDTQYF. The CDR3 nucleotides read TGTGCCAGCAGCTTAGGCAGGGGAAGCACAGATACGCAGTATTTT. Together with reference TRBV7-9 and TRBJ2-3, the CDR3 gives the full variable domain: DTGVSQNPRHKITKRGQNVTFRCDPISEHNRLYWYRQTLGQGPEFLTYFQNEAQLEKSRLLSDRFSAERPKGSFSTLEIQRTEQGDSAMYLCASSLGRGSTDTQYFGPGTRLTVL.

The J gene is TRBJ1-1, the V gene TRBV19, with no clear D. The V gene lost 3 bases and the J gene lost 1 base, with 3 bases spanning the gap. Germline-derived CDR1 and CDR2 are LNHDA and SQIVND (reference sequence). The CDR3 spans 12 residues. The CDR3 region has the DNA TGTGCCAGTAGTATTTGGAACACTGAAGCTTTCTTT. Its protein is CASSIWNTEAFF. Supplemented by reference TRBV19 and TRBJ1-1, the full variable domain reads DGGITQSPKYLFRKEGQNVTLSCEQNLNHDAMYWYRQDPGQGLRLIYYSQIVNDFQKGDIAEGYSVSREKKESFPLTVTSAQKNPTAFYLCASSIWNTEAFFGQGTRLTVV.

J is TRBJ1-1 and V is TRBV12-3 or TRBV12-4; D unresolved. Trimming pared 2 bases from V and 5 bases from J, leaving 6 bases between. The CDR3 loop spans 12 amino acids. The CDR3 DNA reads as TGTGCCAGCAGTTTATTCAGTACTGAAGCTTTCTTT. It specifies CASSLFSTEAFF.

V gene TRBV29-1 combines with J gene TRBJ2-5; D uncertain. The CDR3 runs 12 residues. CDR1 and CDR2 (germline): SQVTM, ANQGSEA. With 4 bases removed from V and 5 bases from J, the gap between germline ends came to 11 bases. The CDR3 spells CSVGISAETQYF. As DNA, the CDR3 is TGCAGCGTTGGGATTTCGGCGGAGACCCAGTACTTC.